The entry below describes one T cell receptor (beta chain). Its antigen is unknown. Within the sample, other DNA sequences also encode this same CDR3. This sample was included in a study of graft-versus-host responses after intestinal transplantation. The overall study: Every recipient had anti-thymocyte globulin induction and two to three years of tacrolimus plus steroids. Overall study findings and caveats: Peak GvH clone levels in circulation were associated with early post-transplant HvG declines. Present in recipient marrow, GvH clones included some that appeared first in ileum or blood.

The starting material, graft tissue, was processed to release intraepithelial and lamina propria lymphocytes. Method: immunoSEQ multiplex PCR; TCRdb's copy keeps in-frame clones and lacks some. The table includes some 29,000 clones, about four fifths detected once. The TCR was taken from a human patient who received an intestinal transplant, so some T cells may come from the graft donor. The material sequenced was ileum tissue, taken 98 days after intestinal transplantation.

The CDR3 nucleotides read TGTGCCAGTAGGGGACAGGGGGTCAATCAGCCCCAGCATTTT. Its translation: CASRGQGVNQPQHF. This rearrangement joins TRBV19 to TRBJ1-5; 11 bases are shared with TRBD1. The V gene end was trimmed by 6 bases and the J gene end by 3 bases; junction bases not matched to a gene: 1. Germline V CDR1 and CDR2: LNHDA, SQIVND (reference sequence). This CDR3 has 14 residues.